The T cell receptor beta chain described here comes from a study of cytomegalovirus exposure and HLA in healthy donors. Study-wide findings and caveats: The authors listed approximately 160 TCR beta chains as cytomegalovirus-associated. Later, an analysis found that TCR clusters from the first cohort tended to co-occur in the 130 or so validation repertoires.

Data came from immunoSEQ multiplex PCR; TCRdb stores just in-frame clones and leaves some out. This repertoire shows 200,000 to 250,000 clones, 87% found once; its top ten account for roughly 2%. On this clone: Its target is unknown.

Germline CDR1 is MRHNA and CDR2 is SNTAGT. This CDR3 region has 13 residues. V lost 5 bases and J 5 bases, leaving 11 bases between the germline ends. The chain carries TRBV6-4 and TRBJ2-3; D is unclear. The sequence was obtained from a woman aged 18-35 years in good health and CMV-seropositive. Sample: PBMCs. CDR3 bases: TGTGCCAGCAGTCCAGGATTAAAAGATACGCAGTATTTT. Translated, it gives CASSPGLKDTQYF.